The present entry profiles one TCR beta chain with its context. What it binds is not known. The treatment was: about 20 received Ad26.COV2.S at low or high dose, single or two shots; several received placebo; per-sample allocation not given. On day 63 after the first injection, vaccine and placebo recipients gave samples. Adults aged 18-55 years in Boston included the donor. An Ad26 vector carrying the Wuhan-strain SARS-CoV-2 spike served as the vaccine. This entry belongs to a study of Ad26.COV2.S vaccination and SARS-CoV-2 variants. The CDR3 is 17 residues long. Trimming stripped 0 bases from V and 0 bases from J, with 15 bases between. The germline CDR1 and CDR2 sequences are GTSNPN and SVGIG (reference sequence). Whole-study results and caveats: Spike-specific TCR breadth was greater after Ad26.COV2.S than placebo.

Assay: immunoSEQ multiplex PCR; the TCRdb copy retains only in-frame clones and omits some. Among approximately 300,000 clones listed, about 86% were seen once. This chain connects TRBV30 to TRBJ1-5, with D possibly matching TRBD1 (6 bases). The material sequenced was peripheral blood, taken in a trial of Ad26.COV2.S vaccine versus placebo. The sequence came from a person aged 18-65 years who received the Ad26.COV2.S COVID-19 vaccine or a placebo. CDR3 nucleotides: TGTGCCTGGAGTGTAAGGGGGACGGGGGCTAGCAATCAGCCCCAGCATTTT. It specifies CAWSVRGTGASNQPQHF.